Sequencing of this T cell receptor beta chain was carried out in a study of blood T cell repertoires in COVID-19. About the research overall: The study drew acute and convalescent COVID-19 samples from the United States, Italy and Spain.

J was trimmed by 1 base and V by 7 bases; bases with no gene match: 4. In germline, CDR1 is MGHDK, CDR2 SYGVNS. This CDR3 spans 14 amino acids. Enrollees, roughly 18 to 89 years old, lived in 24 US areas. Cohorts were determined from participant-reported clinical history. Libraries were prepared by immunoSEQ multiplex PCR; TCRdb keeps only in-frame clonotypes and omits some of them. This sample yields about 220,000 clones, of which more than 80% are seen a single time; over 3% belongs to the top ten. The sequencing sample was made of PBMCs or T cells enriched from blood (not recorded which). The clonotype originates from a woman aged 18-30 years in a cohort exposed to, infected with or recovered from COVID-19 (not recorded which). The rearrangement uses TRBV25-1 and TRBJ2-1; TRBD1 aligns across 7 bases. In DNA form, the CDR3 reads TGTGCCAGCAAGGGCAGGGGGTCCTACAATGAGCAGTTCTTC. Translation: CASKGRGSYNEQFF.